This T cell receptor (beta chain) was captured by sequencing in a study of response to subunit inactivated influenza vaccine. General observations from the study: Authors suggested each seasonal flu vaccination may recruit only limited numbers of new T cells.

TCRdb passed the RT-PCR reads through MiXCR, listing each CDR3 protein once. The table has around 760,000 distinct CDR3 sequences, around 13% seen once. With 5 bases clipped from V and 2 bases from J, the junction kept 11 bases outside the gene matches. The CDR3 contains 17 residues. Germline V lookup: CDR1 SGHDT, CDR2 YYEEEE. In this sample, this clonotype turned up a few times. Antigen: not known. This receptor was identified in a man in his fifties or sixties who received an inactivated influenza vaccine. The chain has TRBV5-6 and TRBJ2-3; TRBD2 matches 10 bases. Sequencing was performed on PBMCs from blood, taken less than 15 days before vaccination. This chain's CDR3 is CASREGAGGLLTDTQYF. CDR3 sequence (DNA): TGTGCCAGCAGGGAAGGAGCGGGGGGGCTTCTCACAGATACGCAGTATTTT.